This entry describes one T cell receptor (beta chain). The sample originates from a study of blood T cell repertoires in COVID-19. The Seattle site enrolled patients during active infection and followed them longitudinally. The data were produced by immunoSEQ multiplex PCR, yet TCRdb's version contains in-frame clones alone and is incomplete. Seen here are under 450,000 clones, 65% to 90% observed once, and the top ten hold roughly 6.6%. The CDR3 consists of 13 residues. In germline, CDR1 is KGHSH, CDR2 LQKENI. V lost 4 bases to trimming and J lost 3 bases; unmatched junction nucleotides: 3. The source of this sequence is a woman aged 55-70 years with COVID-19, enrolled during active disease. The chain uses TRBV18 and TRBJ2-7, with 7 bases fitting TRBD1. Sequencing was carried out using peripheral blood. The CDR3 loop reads CASSQGAGYEQYF. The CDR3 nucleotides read TGTGCCAGCTCACAGGGGGCCGGCTACGAGCAGTACTTC.